This is a list of T cell receptor beta chains from one sample in a study of technical replicates of blood from a few donors. Method: immunoSEQ multiplex PCR; TCRdb's copy keeps in-frame clones and lacks some. The sample lists approximately 52,000 clones, around nine tenths occurring once. Source material: PBMCs. The receptors stem from a human donor in good health. Some clones in this sample may be carry-over from other donors' samples. CDR3s include the opening cysteine and the closing phenylalanine or tryptophan. A D gene is named only where the DNA matches it firmly. Clone size is stated in some rows and not others, as once, few, many or a class when expanded.

J gene: TRBJ2-5; clone size: NA; D gene: TRBD2; V gene: TRBV9; CDR3 DNA: TGTGCCAGCAGCCTAGGGACTAAAGAGACCCAGTACTTC; CDR3 protein: CASSLGTKETQYF
J gene: TRBJ2-5; clone size: NA; D gene: NA; V gene: TRBV2; CDR3 DNA: TGTGCCAGCAGAGCAGGGGATATAGAGACCCAGTACTTC; CDR3 protein: CASRAGDIETQYF
J gene: TRBJ1-2; clone size: NA; D gene: NA; V gene: TRBV7-9; CDR3 DNA: TGTGCCAGCAGCTCCTTTTTTGGCTACACCTTC; CDR3 protein: CASSSFFGYTF
J gene: TRBJ2-3; clone size: NA; D gene: NA; V gene: TRBV27; CDR3 DNA: TGTGCCAGCAGTTTATCGCGGCTTACAGATACGCAGTATTTT; CDR3 protein: CASSLSRLTDTQYF
J gene: TRBJ1-3; clone size: NA; D gene: NA; V gene: TRBV7-8; CDR3 DNA: TGTGCCAGCAGCTTAGTTGTCAGGGGCCGCTCTGGAAACACCATATATTTT; CDR3 protein: CASSLVVRGRSGNTIYF
J gene: TRBJ1-2; clone size: NA; D gene: TRBD1; V gene: TRBV6-6; CDR3 DNA: TGTGCCAGCACTGGGACAGGGGGCGGTAACTATGGCTACACCTTC; CDR3 protein: CASTGTGGGNYGYTF
J gene: TRBJ1-2; clone size: once; D gene: NA; V gene: TRBV4-3; CDR3 DNA: TGCGCCAGCAGCCAAGATGAAAGGGAGGAGGATGGCTACACCTTC; CDR3 protein: CASSQDEREEDGYTF
J gene: TRBJ2-3; clone size: NA; D gene: TRBD2; V gene: TRBV5-1; CDR3 DNA: TGCGCCAGCGAGACAAGCGGGGGCACAGATACGCAGTATTTT; CDR3 protein: CASETSGGTDTQYF
J gene: TRBJ2-3; clone size: NA; D gene: NA; V gene: TRBV29-1; CDR3 DNA: TGCAGCGTCGGTGCCAGGGTCGGCCCAGATACGCAGTATTTT; CDR3 protein: CSVGARVGPDTQYF
J gene: TRBJ1-3; clone size: once; D gene: NA; V gene: TRBV6-1; CDR3 DNA: TGTGCCAGCAGAACGGACACCGTCTCTGGAAACACCATATATTTT; CDR3 protein: CASRTDTVSGNTIYF
J gene: TRBJ2-2; clone size: NA; D gene: TRBD2; V gene: TRBV5-4; CDR3 DNA: TGTGCCAGCAGCTTTGGACTAGGAGGGTCCGGGGAGCTGTTTTTT; CDR3 protein: CASSFGLGGSGELFF
J gene: TRBJ1-5; clone size: NA; D gene: TRBD1; V gene: TRBV7-2; CDR3 DNA: TGTGCCAGCAGCTTTTTTGGACAGGGAAGCAATCAGCCCCAGCATTTT; CDR3 protein: CASSFFGQGSNQPQHF
J gene: TRBJ1-2; clone size: NA; D gene: TRBD1; V gene: TRBV4-3; CDR3 DNA: TGCGCCAGCAGCCAAGCTATACAGGGGCTGGGGGGCTACACCTTC; CDR3 protein: CASSQAIQGLGGYTF
J gene: TRBJ1-4; clone size: NA; D gene: TRBD1; V gene: TRBV29-1; CDR3 DNA: TGCAGCGTTAACAGGGGCGGCGAAAAACTGTTTTTT; CDR3 protein: CSVNRGGEKLFF
J gene: TRBJ1-6; clone size: NA; D gene: NA; V gene: TRBV5-4; CDR3 DNA: TGTGCCAGCAGCTTGCAGGGATCCTATAATTCACCCCTCCACTTT; CDR3 protein: CASSLQGSYNSPLHF
J gene: TRBJ1-6; clone size: NA; D gene: NA; V gene: TRBV5-1; CDR3 DNA: TGCGCCAGCAGCCCCGGGACAACGAATTCACCCCTCCACTTT; CDR3 protein: CASSPGTTNSPLHF
J gene: TRBJ2-2; clone size: NA; D gene: TRBD2; V gene: TRBV6-5; CDR3 DNA: TGTGCCAGCAGTCCACCGGGGACTAGTTCCGGGGAGCTGTTTTTT; CDR3 protein: CASSPPGTSSGELFF
J gene: TRBJ2-7; clone size: few; D gene: NA; V gene: TRBV30; CDR3 DNA: TGTGCCTGGAGTGTACCGACTCGAACCTACGAGCAGTACTTC; CDR3 protein: CAWSVPTRTYEQYF
J gene: TRBJ2-3; clone size: NA; D gene: NA; V gene: TRBV7-6; CDR3 DNA: TGTGCCAGCAGCCCAGCCCTACGGGTCGGAGATACGCAGTATTTT; CDR3 protein: CASSPALRVGDTQYF
J gene: TRBJ1-2; clone size: NA; D gene: NA; V gene: TRBV7-2; CDR3 DNA: TGTGCCAGCAGCCGCGGGGAGGGACGCGGCTACACCTTC; CDR3 protein: CASSRGEGRGYTF
J gene: TRBJ1-4; clone size: NA; D gene: TRBD1; V gene: TRBV29-1; CDR3 DNA: TGCAGCGGTAGACAGGGGGAAAAACTGTTTTTT; CDR3 protein: CSGRQGEKLFF
J gene: TRBJ2-7; clone size: NA; D gene: NA; V gene: TRBV7-2; CDR3 DNA: TGTGCCAGCAGCTTAGTGGGGCTAAGCCTCTACGAGCAGTACTTC; CDR3 protein: CASSLVGLSLYEQYF
J gene: TRBJ2-7; clone size: NA; D gene: TRBD2; V gene: TRBV10-2; CDR3 DNA: TGCGCCAGCAGTAGCCTAGCGGGAGGGCCGCCCTCCTACGAGCAGTACTTC; CDR3 protein: CASSSLAGGPPSYEQYF
J gene: TRBJ1-6; clone size: NA; D gene: NA; V gene: TRBV10-3; CDR3 DNA: TGTGCCACCCGGGAGGAGGCGCGGGGGGTCGGACCCCTCCACTTT; CDR3 protein: CATREEARGVGPLHF
J gene: TRBJ2-2; clone size: once; D gene: NA; V gene: TRBV6-1; CDR3 DNA: TGTGCCAGCAGTGAAGACAGGATCACCGGGGAGCTGTTTTTT; CDR3 protein: CASSEDRITGELFF
J gene: TRBJ2-7; clone size: NA; D gene: NA; V gene: TRBV5-5; CDR3 DNA: TGTGCCAGCAGCTTACAGGGGGGGGAAACCTACGAGCAGTACTTC; CDR3 protein: CASSLQGGETYEQYF
J gene: TRBJ2-7; clone size: NA; D gene: NA; V gene: TRBV9; CDR3 DNA: TGTGCCAGCAGCGCTACTCCGAGCTCCTACGAGCAGTACTTC; CDR3 protein: CASSATPSSYEQYF
J gene: TRBJ1-5; clone size: NA; D gene: NA; V gene: TRBV27; CDR3 DNA: TGTGCCAGCAGTTCCCGGCTCGGGCAGGGTGATAATCAGCCCCAGCATTTT; CDR3 protein: CASSSRLGQGDNQPQHF
J gene: TRBJ2-2; clone size: NA; D gene: TRBD1; V gene: TRBV7-6; CDR3 DNA: TGTGCCAGCAGCTTAGGGACAGGTCTAAACCCGAACACCGGGGAGCTGTTTTTT; CDR3 protein: CASSLGTGLNPNTGELFF
J gene: TRBJ1-6; clone size: NA; D gene: TRBD1; V gene: TRBV7-9; CDR3 DNA: TGTGCCAGCAGCTTAGCGGGGACAGGGTATTCACCCCTCCACTTT; CDR3 protein: CASSLAGTGYSPLHF
J gene: TRBJ2-3; clone size: NA; D gene: TRBD2; V gene: TRBV18; CDR3 DNA: TGTGCCAGCTCACCTACTCTAGCGGGGAACACAGATACGCAGTATTTT; CDR3 protein: CASSPTLAGNTDTQYF
J gene: TRBJ1-1; clone size: once; D gene: TRBD1; V gene: TRBV5-4; CDR3 DNA: TGTGCCAGCAGCTTGGGGGCGGACAGGGGCACTGAAGCTTTCTTT; CDR3 protein: CASSLGADRGTEAFF
J gene: TRBJ2-7; clone size: NA; D gene: TRBD2; V gene: TRBV5-6; CDR3 DNA: TGTGCCAGCAGCGAGGGACTAGCGGGGGGTTACGAGCAGTACTTC; CDR3 protein: CASSEGLAGGYEQYF
J gene: TRBJ2-7; clone size: NA; D gene: NA; V gene: TRBV5-4; CDR3 DNA: TGTGCCAGCAGCATGTTGACAGAGAACGAGCAGTACTTC; CDR3 protein: CASSMLTENEQYF
J gene: TRBJ2-6; clone size: NA; D gene: NA; V gene: TRBV10-2; CDR3 DNA: TGCGCCAGCAGTGAGTTGGTGTTCACAGGGAGATGGCCTGGGGCCAACGTCCTGACTTTC; CDR3 protein: CASSELVFTGRWPGANVLTF
J gene: TRBJ2-1; clone size: NA; D gene: TRBD2; V gene: TRBV7-7; CDR3 DNA: TGTGCCAGCAGCTCACTAGCGGGAGCCGGTGAGCAGTTCTTC; CDR3 protein: CASSSLAGAGEQFF
J gene: TRBJ2-2; clone size: NA; D gene: NA; V gene: TRBV7-3; CDR3 DNA: TGTGCCAGCAGCTTAACCCCGGGAGAGACCGGGGAGCTGTTTTTT; CDR3 protein: CASSLTPGETGELFF
J gene: TRBJ2-7; clone size: NA; D gene: NA; V gene: TRBV4-1; CDR3 DNA: TGCGCCAGCAGCCAAGAACTAGAAATCTACGAGCAGTACTTC; CDR3 protein: CASSQELEIYEQYF
J gene: TRBJ2-1; clone size: NA; D gene: NA; V gene: TRBV4-3; CDR3 DNA: TGCGCCAGCCGACAGGCCGTAGGGGAGTCCTACAATGAGCAGTTCTTC; CDR3 protein: CASRQAVGESYNEQFF
J gene: TRBJ2-6; clone size: NA; D gene: TRBD2; V gene: TRBV7-9; CDR3 DNA: TGTGCCAGCAGCTTAGGGACTAGCGCTGGGGCCAACGTCCTGACTTTC; CDR3 protein: CASSLGTSAGANVLTF
J gene: TRBJ1-5; clone size: NA; D gene: NA; V gene: TRBV5-4; CDR3 DNA: TGTGCCAGCAGCTTGGGGGGAGGCAATCAGCCCCAGCATTTT; CDR3 protein: CASSLGGGNQPQHF
J gene: TRBJ2-2; clone size: NA; D gene: NA; V gene: TRBV6-5; CDR3 DNA: TGTGCCAGCAGTTACTCGTCCCAACTAAGGACCGGGGAGCTGTTTTTT; CDR3 protein: CASSYSSQLRTGELFF
J gene: TRBJ2-3; clone size: NA; D gene: TRBD2; V gene: TRBV5-8; CDR3 DNA: TGTGCCAGCAGCTTGTTAGCGGGATATAGCACAGATACGCAGTATTTT; CDR3 protein: CASSLLAGYSTDTQYF
J gene: TRBJ1-1; clone size: once; D gene: NA; V gene: TRBV6-1; CDR3 DNA: TGTGCCAGCAGTGCAGGCAGCCGCAAGGGGGAAGCTTTCTTT; CDR3 protein: CASSAGSRKGEAFF
J gene: TRBJ1-2; clone size: once; D gene: TRBD1; V gene: TRBV5-1; CDR3 DNA: TGCGCCAGCAGCCGGAAAATACAGGGGACCGACGGCTACACCTTC; CDR3 protein: CASSRKIQGTDGYTF
J gene: TRBJ1-5; clone size: NA; D gene: NA; V gene: TRBV15; CDR3 DNA: TGTGCCACCAGCGGGGGAGGGATCCAGCCCCAGCATTTT; CDR3 protein: CATSGGGIQPQHF
J gene: TRBJ1-5; clone size: NA; D gene: TRBD1; V gene: TRBV4-1; CDR3 DNA: TGCGCCAGCAGCCGATCGACAGGGGGAAATCAGCCCCAGCATTTT; CDR3 protein: CASSRSTGGNQPQHF